This T cell receptor beta chain was documented in a study of OX40 agonist ivuxolimab in advanced cancers. At the level of the study: Partial responses occurred in three patients (one hepatocellular carcinoma, two cutaneous melanoma).

Only in-frame clones appear in the TCRdb table, and some are missing; sequencing was by immunoSEQ multiplex PCR. This repertoire shows 48,000 or so clones, approximately 86% found once; its top ten account for under 2.5%. Germline CDR1 reads GTSNPN; CDR2 reads SVGIG (reference sequence). CDR3 length: 12 residues. Trimming removed 3 bases from V and 8 bases from J, with 13 bases in between. About this clone: Antigen specificity is unknown.

Overall study results and limits: Relatively little clonal expansion, among the lowest observed, appeared in partial responders at 0.1-3.0 mg/kg. Antigen specificity of clonally expanded peripheral T cells was not established.

Sequencing used CD4+ or CD8+ T cells sorted from blood, obtained in a trial of the OX40 agonist ivuxolimab. The chain joins TRBV30 to TRBJ1-2; a possible D gene is TRBD1 (5 bases). The origin of this receptor is an adult with an advanced solid tumor such as melanoma, head and neck, liver or kidney cancer. In nucleotides, the CDR3 is TGTGCCTGGAGCGACGGGGCGCGGGGCTACACCTTC. Translating gives CAWSDGARGYTF.